This T cell receptor (beta chain) was recovered during a study of identical twins. TCRdb re-called the 5' RACE reads through MiXCR, storing one row per CDR3 protein. Of about 250,000 distinct CDR3 sequences detected, about 7.5% appear once; the ten largest clones hold less than 6.5%. Whole-study findings and limits: Insertions were fewer in abundant cord blood beta clonotypes, whereas memory repertoires showed none of this pattern. Out-of-frame sharing of TCR alpha in monozygotic twins was underestimated by models.

On this clonotype itself: As yet, its antigen is unknown.

This CDR3 has 13 amino acids. V was clipped by 4 bases and J by 5 bases, with 12 bases between them. CDR1 SGHVS and CDR2 FNYEAQ come from the germline V gene. These data were also reused for a study on yellow fever vaccine responses in identical twins. Per that study: Reportedly, the response of twins' T cells to the vaccine seemed partly convergent, partly personalized.

The V call is TRBV7-6, the J call TRBJ2-7; D is tentatively TRBD1 or TRBD2 (5 bases each). This TCR derives from a woman aged 18-29 years in good health. The sample comprised CD8+ T cells sorted from blood. The CDR3 is CASSSGARDEQYF. CDR3 bases: TGTGCCAGCAGCTCCGGGGCAAGGGACGAGCAGTACTTC.